This is a list of T cell receptor beta chains from one sample in a study of T cell changes during pregnancy in multiple sclerosis. The method was immunoSEQ multiplex PCR; TCRdb's version includes in-frame clones alone and lacks a portion of them. The table has some 37,000 clones, over 75% seen once. This material consisted of CD4+ T cells from peripheral blood mononuclear cells, taken before pregnancy. The receptors stem from a female donor with multiple sclerosis, enrolled in a pregnancy study. Both conserved end residues are part of each CDR3. A D gene is named only where the DNA matches it firmly. The listing skips clone size in some rows; elsewhere it reads once, few, many or a size class.

clone size: -; V gene: TRBV5-1; J gene: TRBJ2-5; D gene: TRBD2; CDR3 protein: CASSFRLAGGPETQYF; CDR3 DNA: TGCGCCAGCAGCTTTCGACTAGCGGGAGGCCCAGAGACCCAGTACTTC
clone size: -; V gene: TRBV30; J gene: TRBJ2-4; D gene: -; CDR3 protein: CAWSGGGKENIQYF; CDR3 DNA: TGTGCCTGGAGTGGGGGCGGGAAAGAGAACATTCAGTACTTC
clone size: -; V gene: TRBV11-3; J gene: TRBJ1-1; D gene: -; CDR3 protein: CASSLGRRFTEAFF; CDR3 DNA: TGTGCCAGCAGCTTAGGTCGTAGATTCACTGAAGCTTTCTTT
clone size: -; V gene: TRBV6-6; J gene: TRBJ1-5; D gene: -; CDR3 protein: CASSYSTRGFEQPQHF; CDR3 DNA: TGTGCCAGCAGTTACTCAACGCGGGGGTTTGAACAGCCCCAGCATTTT
clone size: -; V gene: TRBV7-2; J gene: TRBJ2-7; D gene: TRBD2; CDR3 protein: CASSLGAGGPYEQYF; CDR3 DNA: TGTGCCAGCAGCTTAGGGGCGGGAGGGCCCTACGAGCAGTACTTC
clone size: -; V gene: TRBV19; J gene: TRBJ2-7; D gene: -; CDR3 protein: CASSPFGPYEQYF; CDR3 DNA: TGTGCCAGTAGTCCCTTTGGCCCCTACGAGCAGTACTTC
clone size: -; V gene: TRBV10-1; J gene: TRBJ2-2; D gene: TRBD1; CDR3 protein: CASSETGTEKTGELFF; CDR3 DNA: TGCGCCAGCAGTGAGACGGGGACAGAAAAGACCGGGGAGCTGTTTTTT
clone size: -; V gene: TRBV18; J gene: TRBJ2-7; D gene: -; CDR3 protein: CASSPGLVNYEQYF; CDR3 DNA: TGTGCCAGCTCACCAGGGCTCGTAAACTACGAGCAGTACTTC
clone size: -; V gene: TRBV18; J gene: TRBJ1-4; D gene: -; CDR3 protein: CASATTGQRGGSATNEKLFF; CDR3 DNA: TGTGCCAGCGCGACCACGGGTCAACGGGGGGGTTCCGCAACTAATGAAAAACTGTTTTTT
clone size: -; V gene: TRBV4-1; J gene: TRBJ1-1; D gene: TRBD1; CDR3 protein: CASSQVDREGTEAFF; CDR3 DNA: TGCGCCAGCAGCCAAGTGGACAGGGAAGGGACTGAAGCTTTCTTT
clone size: once; V gene: TRBV28; J gene: TRBJ2-7; D gene: TRBD1; CDR3 protein: CASSLRTGGLRQYF; CDR3 DNA: TGTGCCAGCAGTTTAAGGACAGGGGGTCTGAGGCAGTACTTC
clone size: -; V gene: TRBV7-9; J gene: TRBJ2-7; D gene: TRBD2; CDR3 protein: CASSLRGGTYEQYF; CDR3 DNA: TGTGCCAGCAGCCTCCGCGGGGGAACCTACGAGCAGTACTTC